This T cell receptor beta chain was found in a study of T cell repertoires in cytomegalovirus infection (dated 2019 in TCRdb). For the study in its entirety: Donor HLA type was relevant to the analysis, because carriage of CMV infection together with the matching HLA type was indicated by public TCR beta signatures.

With regard to this clonotype: Its antigen is currently not known. No much larger clone is present one base from it, and per-base qualities are unavailable.

Overall study outcomes, separate from this receptor: In both this cohort and an independent cohort of some 350 donors, the cumulative frequency of public TCR beta family members distinguished carriers of CMV infection plus the relevant HLA type. The ex vivo response was dominated by HLA-C-restricted CMV-specific TCR beta clonotypes, which also provided the single most frequent clonotype in two of eight donors.

The sample was run on an Illumina HiSeq 1500. Clones were called with MiXCR by TCRdb after fastp trimmed the public reads at Q25, and only in-frame beta chains were retained. Entries that share a CDR3 protein sequence are merged under the most common genes and DNA. The sample contains approximately 260,000 distinct CDR3 sequences, about 15% of them found a single time. Around 43% of the sample is held by the ten biggest clonotypes. V and J are truncated by 3 bases and 3 bases respectively, leaving an intervening sequence of 3 bases. For CDR1 and CDR2, the germline V gene (reference sequence) lists LNHDA and SQIVND. The CDR3 spans 11 residues, from the cysteine through the phenylalanine. Just CDR3 DNA is preserved here, 33 bases in frame from base 1.

Sequencing was done on a sample of CD8+ T cells from PBMCs. The V gene is TRBV19 and the J gene is TRBJ2-7, with the identity of the D gene unclear. This sequence was found in a human donor in good health (CMV status not recorded). Some clones in this sample may be carry-over from other donors' samples. The bases read TGTGCCAGTAGTATGGACTACGAGCAGTACTTC. Its protein reads: CASSMDYEQYF. With all but the CDR3 taken from the reference TRBV19 and TRBJ2-7 genes, the full variable domain is: DGGITQSPKYLFRKEGQNVTLSCEQNLNHDAMYWYRQDPGQGLRLIYYSQIVNDFQKGDIAEGYSVSREKKESFPLTVTSAQKNPTAFYLCASSMDYEQYFGPGTRLTVT.